Listed below are T cell receptor beta chains from one sample, sequenced in a study of cytomegalovirus exposure and HLA in healthy donors. Libraries were prepared by immunoSEQ multiplex PCR; TCRdb keeps only in-frame clonotypes and omits some of them. The repertoire table contains some 200,000 clones. The sequencing sample was made of PBMCs. The receptors were gathered from a boy aged 5-17 years in good health and CMV-seronegative. Both conserved end residues are part of each CDR3. Each record gives: V gene, J gene, D gene, CDR3 protein, CDR3 DNA. A D gene is named only where the DNA matches it firmly.

V gene: TRBV4-1; J gene: TRBJ1-6; D gene: -; CDR3 protein: CASSQVRVSPLHF; CDR3 DNA: TGCGCCAGCAGCCAAGTGAGGGTATCCCCCCTCCACTTT
V gene: TRBV6-5; J gene: TRBJ1-2; D gene: -; CDR3 protein: CASSYSSSPFGYGYTF; CDR3 DNA: TGTGCCAGCAGTTACTCGAGTTCCCCGTTTGGCTATGGCTACACCTTC
V gene: TRBV4-1; J gene: TRBJ2-2; D gene: -; CDR3 protein: CASTFDGAGRTGELFF; CDR3 DNA: TGCGCCAGCACTTTCGATGGGGCAGGGCGGACCGGGGAGCTGTTTTTT
V gene: TRBV28; J gene: TRBJ2-3; D gene: TRBD1; CDR3 protein: CASRNSGTGPADTQYF; CDR3 DNA: TGTGCCAGCAGGAACTCCGGGACAGGGCCTGCAGATACGCAGTATTTT
V gene: TRBV4-1; J gene: TRBJ2-1; D gene: -; CDR3 protein: CASRESDGGAYNEQFF; CDR3 DNA: TGCGCCAGCAGAGAGTCCGACGGCGGGGCTTACAATGAGCAGTTCTTC
V gene: TRBV4-2; J gene: TRBJ2-2; D gene: TRBD2; CDR3 protein: CASSPGGAGFFGELFF; CDR3 DNA: TGTGCCAGCAGCCCCGGGGGGGCCGGTTTCTTCGGGGAGCTGTTTTTT
V gene: TRBV9; J gene: TRBJ2-7; D gene: -; CDR3 protein: CASSVELGYEQYF; CDR3 DNA: TGTGCCAGCAGCGTAGAGCTCGGCTACGAGCAGTACTTC
V gene: TRBV7-3; J gene: TRBJ2-1; D gene: TRBD2; CDR3 protein: CASSFGTSLNNEQFF; CDR3 DNA: TGTGCCAGCAGCTTCGGGACTAGCCTCAACAATGAGCAGTTCTTC
V gene: TRBV6-4; J gene: TRBJ1-1; D gene: TRBD1; CDR3 protein: CATGGVAFF; CDR3 DNA: TGTGCCACAGGGGGTGTGGCTTTCTTT
V gene: TRBV6-1; J gene: TRBJ1-2; D gene: TRBD1; CDR3 protein: CASSRDRSGGYTF; CDR3 DNA: TGTGCCAGCAGTCGGGACAGGTCGGGGGGCTACACCTTC
V gene: TRBV28; J gene: TRBJ1-6; D gene: -; CDR3 protein: CASSEASSYNSPLHF; CDR3 DNA: TGTGCCAGCAGCGAGGCAAGCTCCTATAATTCACCCCTCCACTTT
V gene: TRBV5-1; J gene: TRBJ2-1; D gene: -; CDR3 protein: CASSLVGGGEQFF; CDR3 DNA: TGCGCCAGCAGCTTGGTAGGTGGCGGGGAGCAGTTCTTC
V gene: TRBV7-9; J gene: TRBJ1-5; D gene: -; CDR3 protein: CASSFAGLNQPQHF; CDR3 DNA: TGTGCCAGCAGCTTCGCAGGCCTAAATCAGCCCCAGCATTTT
V gene: TRBV7-3; J gene: TRBJ2-3; D gene: -; CDR3 protein: CASSFGVTDTQYF; CDR3 DNA: TGTGCCAGCAGCTTCGGGGTGACAGATACGCAGTATTTT
V gene: TRBV4-1; J gene: TRBJ2-1; D gene: TRBD2; CDR3 protein: CASSLRLAGGPGGEQFF; CDR3 DNA: TGCGCCAGCAGCCTCCGACTAGCGGGGGGGCCAGGCGGTGAGCAGTTCTTC
V gene: TRBV11-2; J gene: TRBJ1-6; D gene: TRBD1; CDR3 protein: CASSFRTGGDSPLHF; CDR3 DNA: TGTGCCAGCAGCTTTAGGACAGGGGGCGATTCACCCCTCCACTTT
V gene: TRBV28; J gene: TRBJ1-2; D gene: -; CDR3 protein: CASSAAYGYTF; CDR3 DNA: TGTGCCAGCTCAGCGGCCTATGGCTACACCTTC
V gene: TRBV19; J gene: TRBJ1-4; D gene: -; CDR3 protein: CASSIDIATNEKLFF; CDR3 DNA: TGTGCCAGTAGTATAGACATTGCAACTAATGAAAAACTGTTTTTT
V gene: TRBV7-9; J gene: TRBJ1-2; D gene: TRBD1; CDR3 protein: CASSLDRGSRGYTF; CDR3 DNA: TGTGCCAGCAGCTTAGACAGGGGGAGTCGTGGCTACACCTTC
V gene: TRBV18; J gene: TRBJ2-7; D gene: TRBD2; CDR3 protein: CASSTARGGDSYEQYF; CDR3 DNA: TGTGCCAGCTCGACCGCCCGTGGGGGGGATTCCTACGAGCAGTACTTC
V gene: TRBV19; J gene: TRBJ1-5; D gene: -; CDR3 protein: CASSIRTANQPQHF; CDR3 DNA: TGTGCCAGTAGTATTCGGACAGCAAATCAGCCCCAGCATTTT
V gene: TRBV5-1; J gene: TRBJ1-1; D gene: -; CDR3 protein: CASSYKAGNTEAFF; CDR3 DNA: TGCGCCAGCAGCTACAAGGCAGGGAACACTGAAGCTTTCTTT
V gene: TRBV5-6; J gene: TRBJ2-7; D gene: TRBD1; CDR3 protein: CASSLARLQGVEQYF; CDR3 DNA: TGTGCCAGCAGCTTGGCCCGGCTCCAGGGGGTCGAGCAGTACTTC
V gene: TRBV19; J gene: TRBJ1-6; D gene: -; CDR3 protein: CASSFGQGNNSPLHF; CDR3 DNA: TGTGCCAGTAGTTTCGGGCAGGGAAACAATTCACCCCTCCACTTT
V gene: TRBV7-8; J gene: TRBJ2-7; D gene: -; CDR3 protein: CASSLGQEQYF; CDR3 DNA: TGTGCCAGCAGCTTAGGACAGGAGCAGTACTTC
V gene: TRBV19; J gene: TRBJ2-7; D gene: -; CDR3 protein: CASSNGQNYEQYF; CDR3 DNA: TGTGCCAGTAGTAACGGACAGAACTACGAGCAGTACTTC
V gene: TRBV7-6; J gene: TRBJ2-5; D gene: TRBD1; CDR3 protein: CASTLGDRVPTQYF; CDR3 DNA: TGTGCCAGCACCCTGGGGGACAGGGTGCCGACCCAGTACTTC
V gene: TRBV29-1; J gene: TRBJ1-2; D gene: TRBD1; CDR3 protein: CSVDRGEHGYTF; CDR3 DNA: TGCAGCGTGGACAGGGGAGAGCATGGCTACACCTTC
V gene: TRBV6-9; J gene: TRBJ1-5; D gene: TRBD1; CDR3 protein: CASSSFPGQARGQPQHF; CDR3 DNA: TGTGCCAGCAGTTCCTTCCCCGGACAGGCTAGGGGTCAGCCCCAGCATTTT
V gene: TRBV4-1; J gene: TRBJ2-7; D gene: TRBD2; CDR3 protein: CASSQDQRGGHEQYF; CDR3 DNA: TGCGCCAGCAGCCAAGATCAGCGGGGAGGTCACGAGCAGTACTTC
V gene: TRBV9; J gene: TRBJ1-2; D gene: TRBD1; CDR3 protein: CASSGRDRNLYGYTF; CDR3 DNA: TGTGCCAGCAGCGGGCGGGACAGAAACCTCTATGGCTACACCTTC
V gene: TRBV19; J gene: TRBJ1-2; D gene: -; CDR3 protein: CASSILGPGFNYGYTF; CDR3 DNA: TGTGCCAGTAGTATCCTGGGCCCAGGCTTCAACTATGGCTACACCTTC
V gene: TRBV6-5; J gene: TRBJ2-1; D gene: -; CDR3 protein: CASSLGLYNEQFF; CDR3 DNA: TGTGCCAGCAGCCTTGGACTATACAATGAGCAGTTCTTC
V gene: TRBV9; J gene: TRBJ2-1; D gene: -; CDR3 protein: CASSVVGEVGNEQFF; CDR3 DNA: TGTGCCAGCAGCGTAGTAGGGGAGGTAGGCAATGAGCAGTTCTTC
V gene: TRBV4-1; J gene: TRBJ2-1; D gene: TRBD2; CDR3 protein: CASSHPGTSYEQFF; CDR3 DNA: TGCGCCAGCAGCCACCCGGGGACTAGCTATGAGCAGTTCTTC